Each of the 20 T cell receptor beta chains below was sequenced from the same sample in a study of post-analysis software for immune sequencing data. General study results and limits: The study found TRBV5-6, TRBV5-1 and TRBV20-1 among roughly 5 TRBV segments more frequent in patients than controls.

Their specific antigens are unknown. Tagging with unique molecular identifiers was a feature of the TCR beta cDNA libraries. TCRdb recomputed calls from the PCR reads with MiXCR, one row per CDR3 protein. The profile shows about 460,000 distinct CDR3 sequences, approximately 45% of them singletons. The sample was blood. The receptors derive from a girl between 10 and 17 years old with multiple sclerosis.

The chain combines TRBV18 with TRBJ2-5, with 8 bases fitting TRBD1. The length of the CDR3 is 15 residues. V lost 6 bases to trimming and J lost 2 bases; unmatched junction nucleotides: 8. Germline V gene data show CDR1 as KGHSH and CDR2 as LQKENI. CDR3 in DNA: TGTGCCAGCTCCCTACTGGGACAGGATCAAGAGACCCAGTACTTC. Its translation is CASSLLGQDQETQYF.

The chain couples TRBV11-2 to TRBJ2-1; D is unclear. Trimming pared 5 bases from V and 5 bases from J, leaving 10 bases between. Germline CDR1 is SGHAT and CDR2 is FQNNGV. The CDR3 extends over 13 amino acids. The DNA for the CDR3 is TGTGCCAGCAGCCCCCAACGCCACAATGAGCAGTTCTTC. Its protein is CASSPQRHNEQFF.

This chain links TRBV28 with TRBJ2-3; D may be TRBD1 or TRBD2 (6 bases each). Germline V lookup: CDR1 MDHEN, CDR2 SYDVKM. Trimming stripped 6 bases from V and 4 bases from J, with 14 bases between. The CDR3 consists of 14 residues. CDR3 coding DNA: TGTGCCAGCAGACCCGCACGGGGGCCAGATACGCAGTATTTT. This sequence encodes CASRPARGPDTQYF.

The sample holds a few counts of this clonotype. The chain is built from TRBV10-3 and TRBJ2-1; the match to TRBD2 covers 7 bases. Germline CDR1 and CDR2: ENHRY and SYGVKD. The CDR3 consists of 13 residues. J lost 7 bases, V lost 6 bases, and 6 bases had no gene match. This CDR3 is CAISAGLVNEQFF. Here the CDR3 DNA reads TGTGCCATCAGCGCCGGACTAGTGAATGAGCAGTTCTTC.

The sample holds a few counts of this clonotype. This chain links TRBV4-1 with TRBJ2-7; TRBD2 is a possible D gene (5 bases). The CDR3 sequence is 14 residues long. Germline loops: CDR1 MGHRA, CDR2 YSYEKL. V lost 1 base and J lost 3, with 10 bases in between. The CDR3 sequence is CASSQVAGNYEQYF. In DNA form, the CDR3 reads TGCGCCAGCAGCCAAGTCGCGGGCAACTACGAGCAGTACTTC.

The genes are TRBV7-2 and TRBJ1-5; 11 bases align to TRBD1. The junction had 5 bases not matched to a gene; V was cut back by 4 bases and J by 3 bases. The CDR3 length is 16 residues. Per germline, CDR1 SGHTA and CDR2 FQGNSA. The CDR3 DNA is TGTGCCAGCAGCTCCTGGACAGGGGGCAACAATCAGCCCCAGCATTTT. Residues: CASSSWTGGNNQPQHF.

This clonotype was observed a few times. This chain uses TRBV12-3 or TRBV12-4 with TRBJ1-1; possible D gene TRBD1, 5 bases. V dropped 3 bases and J dropped 11 bases, with 13 bases sitting between them. The CDR3 sequence is 12 residues long. The CDR3 protein is CASSFEGPLAFF. CDR3 bases: TGTGCCAGCAGTTTTGAGGGGCCTCTGGCTTTCTTT.

The count of this clonotype is one. This chain joins TRBV28 and TRBJ2-5, with a weak D call TRBD1 (6 bases). The germline V gene has CDR1 MDHEN and CDR2 SYDVKM. This CDR3 is 12 amino acids long. Trimming stripped 6 bases from V and 11 bases from J, with 16 bases between. The CDR3 DNA is TGTGCCAGCAGACTGGACAGTTACGGGCAGTACTTC. Translated: CASRLDSYGQYF.

The chain employs TRBV28 and TRBJ2-3; 8 positions agree with TRBD1. Germline CDR1 MDHEN, CDR2 SYDVKM. After removal of 3 bases from V and 6 bases from J, the junction contained 8 bases not matched to a gene. The CDR3 contains 15 residues. The DNA for the CDR3 is TGTGCCAGCAGTTTGGAGGGACAGGTTCTGGATACGCAGTATTTT. Protein product: CASSLEGQVLDTQYF.

This clonotype was counted once. The J gene is TRBJ1-5, the V gene TRBV28; tentative D call: TRBD1 (5 bases). The length of the CDR3 is 15 residues. Trimming took off 5 bases at V and 2 bases at J, with 13 bases between the two ends. CDR1 is MDHEN, CDR2 SYDVKM, per germline. The CDR3 loop is CASSSPGKGNQPQHF. In DNA, the CDR3 is TGTGCCAGCAGTAGTCCAGGGAAGGGCAATCAGCCCCAGCATTTT.

This rearrangement joins TRBV18 to TRBJ1-1; unclear D gene. V was pared by 0 bases and J by 2 bases, with 13 bases between. CDR1 and CDR2 from the germline V gene are KGHSH and LQKENI. The length of the CDR3 is 16 residues. Here the CDR3 reads CASSPPNTGINTEAFF. For the CDR3, the DNA is TGTGCCAGCTCACCACCTAATACGGGAATCAACACTGAAGCTTTCTTT.

This clonotype was seen many times. V is TRBV7-9 and J is TRBJ2-7; no definite D call. V lost 4 bases to trimming and J lost 6 bases, with 16 bases between them. The CDR3 totals 14 residues. The germline gives CDR1 SEHNR, CDR2 FQNEAQ (reference sequence). CDR3 residues: CASSSHDSSLEQYF. For the CDR3, the DNA is TGTGCCAGCAGCTCCCACGATTCGTCGCTCGAGCAGTACTTC.

The CDR3 here is CASSSPPTGGKETQYF. The CDR3 coding sequence is TGTGCCAGCAGCTCCCCCCCCACGGGGGGCAAAGAGACCCAGTACTTC. This chain links TRBV7-3 with TRBJ2-5, with D tentatively TRBD2 (7 bases). The CDR3 contains 16 residues. V lost 4 bases and J 3 bases, leaving 18 bases between the germline ends. Germline V gives CDR1 SGHTA, CDR2 FQGTGA.

V is TRBV5-1 and J is TRBJ2-1, with 16 bases that match TRBD2. The J call could be wrong; TRBJ2-7 is a better fit for the DNA end. This CDR3 is 18 amino acids long. Per germline, CDR1 SGHRS and CDR2 YFSETQ. DNA for the CDR3: TGCGCCAGCATCACGGGACTAGCGGGGGGGAGCTCCTACAATGAGCAGTACTTC. Protein sequence: CASITGLAGGSSYNEQYF.

This clonotype was seen many times. The rearrangement joins TRBV27 to TRBJ1-5; 9 bases fit TRBD1. The V gene's germline CDR1 is MNHEY and CDR2 SMNVEV (reference sequence). Losses at the gene ends were 4 bases for V and 0 bases for J; bases not matched to a gene: 1. The CDR3 covers 15 residues. DNA for the CDR3: TGTGCCAGCAGTTGGACAGGGGTTAGCAATCAGCCCCAGCATTTT. It codes for CASSWTGVSNQPQHF.

This clonotype was counted only a few times. The gene calls are TRBV7-3 and TRBJ2-5; D is ambiguous. The CDR3 sequence is 17 residues long. Germline loops: CDR1 SGHTA, CDR2 FQGTGA. V lost 1 base, J lost 2 bases, and 17 bases lay in between. CDR3 bases: TGTGCCAGCAGCTTAATGGTGGCGGCAAAAGGGCAAGAGACCCAGTACTTC. Protein: CASSLMVAAKGQETQYF.

The chain joins TRBV2 to TRBJ2-1, with TRBD1 identical over 9 bases. The CDR3 contains 16 residues. The V segment lost 5 bases and the J segment 7 bases; nucleotides outside the gene matches: 12. In germline, CDR1 is SNHLY, CDR2 FYNNEI. CDR3 region: CASSPRGQGTVNEQFF. The CDR3 bases are TGTGCCAGCAGTCCTCGGGGACAGGGAACAGTGAATGAGCAGTTCTTC.

For this clonotype: This may arise from a read error, as a much more abundant clone is one base away. This CDR3 is CASSRHNEQFF. The DNA of the CDR3 is TGTGCCAGCAGTAGACACAATGAGCAGTTCTTC. The V and J genes are TRBV6-5 and TRBJ2-1; D ambiguous. Trimming left V 5 bases short and J 5 bases short, with 4 bases between. Germline CDR1 and CDR2: MNHEY and SVGAGI. CDR3 length: 11 residues.

This clonotype was counted a few times. The V call is TRBV6-2 or TRBV6-3, the J call TRBJ2-5; D is unclear. This CDR3 contains 13 residues. With 6 bases removed from V and 2 bases from J, the gap between germline ends came to 10 bases. Germline CDR1 and CDR2: MNHEY and SVGEGT. CDR3: CASSPMWQETQYF. The CDR3 DNA reads TGTGCCAGCAGCCCGATGTGGCAAGAGACCCAGTACTTC.

The chain is built from TRBV30 and TRBJ2-5, with 8 bases identical to TRBD2. Trimming took 5 bases from V and 5 from J; bases not matched to a gene: 7. This CDR3 is 13 amino acids long. Germline loops: CDR1 GTSNPN, CDR2 SVGIG (reference sequence). The CDR3 nucleotides read TGTGCCTGGGAAGCGGGAGTAGGGGAGACCCAGTACTTC. It codes for CAWEAGVGETQYF.